This section outlines one TCR beta chain sequence together with its context. This CDR3 contains 13 residues. Germline CDR1 SGHDN, CDR2 FVKESK. The germline V and J ends were trimmed by 1 base and 8 bases, with 10 bases remaining between them. The entry originates in a study of T cell changes during pregnancy in multiple sclerosis. Repertoires were generated with immunoSEQ multiplex PCR, while TCRdb's copy carries only in-frame clones and drops some. This sample has tens of thousands of clones, with 75% to 95% found just once. Sequenced here: peripheral blood, sampled before pregnancy. The TCR sequence derives from a female donor with multiple sclerosis, enrolled in a pregnancy study. The chain carries TRBV14 and TRBJ2-3; a possible D gene is TRBD2 (5 bases). The CDR3 DNA reads as TGTGCCAGCAGCCAAGTCGGAAGCGGTACGCAGTATTTT. It encodes CASSQVGSGTQYF.